One sample yielded the 31 T cell receptor beta chains listed below, sequenced in a study of blood T cell repertoires in COVID-19. Libraries were prepared by immunoSEQ multiplex PCR; TCRdb keeps only in-frame clonotypes and omits some of them. This sample has some 46,000 clones, with roughly 74% found just once. Material for sequencing was peripheral blood. The receptors come from an elderly man with acute or convalescent COVID-19.

The table lists this clone with a few counts. The CDR3 nucleotides read TGTGCCAGCAGGTTGACTAGCGGGCCCGGGGAGCTGTTTTTT. This codes for CASRLTSGPGELFF. The chain is built from TRBV2 and TRBJ2-2; TRBD2 agrees at 10 bases. J was trimmed by 6 bases and V by 6 bases; bases with no gene match: 4. The CDR3 is 14 residues long. Looked up from germline, CDR1 is SNHLY and CDR2 is FYNNEI.

V usage is TRBV28 and J usage is TRBJ2-7; 9 bases map to TRBD2. Germline values: CDR1 MDHEN, CDR2 SYDVKM. V lost 6 bases, J lost 3 bases, and 9 bases stayed unmatched. CDR3 length equals 15 residues. CDR3 residues: CASSRSLAGLYEQYF. Written as DNA, the CDR3 is TGTGCCAGCAGCCGGTCACTAGCGGGTCTCTACGAGCAGTACTTC.

This chain uses TRBV3-1 (or the pseudogene TRBV3-2) with TRBJ1-2, with TRBD1 identical over 11 bases. Germline V gene data show CDR1 as LGHDT and CDR2 as YNNKEL (reference sequence). V was clipped by 0 bases and J by 4 bases; unmatched bases: 19. The CDR3 is 21 amino acids. The CDR3 bases are TGTGCCAGCAGCCAAGATCTTAGGGGACGATGGACAGGGGGCTTAGGCTATGGCTACACCTTC. Translation: CASSQDLRGRWTGGLGYGYTF.

This sequence joins TRBV27 and TRBJ1-4; D not certain. Germline V lookup: CDR1 MNHEY, CDR2 SMNVEV (reference sequence). This CDR3 comprises 15 residues. Trimming removed 4 bases at V and 7 bases at J, with 16 bases between. The CDR3 is CASSSLAGRGEKLFF. CDR3 nucleotide sequence: TGTGCCAGCAGTTCCCTGGCAGGCCGGGGTGAAAAACTGTTTTTT.

The J gene is TRBJ2-3, the V gene TRBV9; the D gene is possibly TRBD1 (5 bases). Germline V lookup: CDR1 SGDLS, CDR2 YYNGEE. CDR3 length: 14 residues. V shed 1 base and J shed 1 base, with 7 bases lying between them. The CDR3: CASSVLGGTDTQYF. The DNA of the CDR3 is TGTGCCAGCAGCGTACTAGGGGGCACAGATACGCAGTATTTT.

This chain uses TRBV19 with TRBJ2-1; maybe TRBD1 (5 bases). Trimming cost V 3 bases and J 10 bases, with 16 bases left between them. Germline V gene data show CDR1 as LNHDA and CDR2 as SQIVND (reference sequence). This CDR3 contains 14 residues. The CDR3 region is CASSIAWGGREQFF. The CDR3 DNA follows: TGTGCCAGTAGTATTGCCTGGGGCGGTCGAGAGCAGTTCTTC. The whole variable domain, filled in from reference TRBV19 and TRBJ2-1, reads DGGITQSPKYLFRKEGQNVTLSCEQNLNHDAMYWYRQDPGQGLRLIYYSQIVNDFQKGDIAEGYSVSREKKESFPLTVTSAQKNPTAFYLCASSIAWGGREQFFGPGTRLTVL.

The rearrangement uses TRBV30 and TRBJ2-3; TRBD2 might be the D (7 bases). The CDR3 has 15 amino acids. V lost 2 bases and J 4 bases, leaving 16 bases between the germline ends. CDR1 and CDR2 (germline): GTSNPN, SVGIG (reference sequence). The CDR3 nucleotides are TGTGCCTGGAGTAGGGGGGGCGGTCTTTCAGATACGCAGTATTTT. This codes for CAWSRGGGLSDTQYF.

This chain links TRBV19 with TRBJ2-1, with 7 bases fitting TRBD2. The trim removed 5 bases at V and 5 bases at J, leaving 12 bases unmatched. The CDR3 runs 16 residues. Per the germline V gene, CDR1 is LNHDA and CDR2 is SQIVND (reference sequence). DNA for the CDR3: TGTGCCAGTAGTCCCCTTGGACTAGTAACCAACAATGAGCAGTTCTTC. It specifies CASSPLGLVTNNEQFF. The complete variable domain, with remaining parts taken from reference TRBV19 and TRBJ2-1, reads DGGITQSPKYLFRKEGQNVTLSCEQNLNHDAMYWYRQDPGQGLRLIYYSQIVNDFQKGDIAEGYSVSREKKESFPLTVTSAQKNPTAFYLCASSPLGLVTNNEQFFGPGTRLTVL.

CDR3 nucleotide sequence: TGTGCCAGCAGTCAGACAGCGAACACTGAAGCTTTCTTT. It translates to CASSQTANTEAFF. The chain recombines TRBV6-6 with TRBJ1-1; possibly TRBD1 for D (5 bases). The CDR3 consists of 13 residues. CDR1 and CDR2 from the germline V gene are MNHNY and SVGAGI (reference sequence). Trimming pared 5 bases from V and 1 base from J, leaving 8 bases between.

This clone was detected once. The CDR3 reads CAWSIRGDYEQYF. DNA for the CDR3: TGTGCCTGGAGTATAAGAGGAGACTACGAGCAGTACTTC. The chain joins TRBV30 to TRBJ2-7; D is undetermined. V lost 2 bases and J lost 3, with 11 bases in between. The CDR3 contains 13 residues. The germline CDR1 and CDR2 sequences are GTSNPN and SVGIG (reference sequence). Based on the CDR3 plus reference TRBV30 and TRBJ2-7, the full variable domain is SQTIHQWPATLVQPVGSPLSLECTVEGTSNPNLYWYRQAAGRGLQLLFYSVGIGQISSEVPQNLSASRPQDRQFILSSKKLLLSDSGFYLCAWSIRGDYEQYFGPGTRLTVT.

The chain joins TRBV29-1 to TRBJ2-1; 10 bases line up with TRBD2. The CDR3 consists of 14 residues. V shed 4 bases and J 4 bases; nucleotides not matched to a gene: 4. Germline V gives CDR1 SQVTM, CDR2 ANQGSEA. CDR3: CSVGAGGDYNEQFF. CDR3 coding DNA: TGCAGCGTTGGAGCGGGAGGGGATTACAATGAGCAGTTCTTC.

The chain has TRBV5-4 and TRBJ2-5, with 10 bases identical to TRBD2. In germline, CDR1 is SGHNT, CDR2 YYREEE (reference sequence). The junction had 7 bases not matched to a gene; V was cut back by 4 bases and J by 1 base. The length of the CDR3 is 16 residues. In DNA, the CDR3 is TGTGCCAGCAGCCCCACGGCTAGCGGGAGCCAAGAGACCCAGTACTTC. Its protein product is CASSPTASGSQETQYF.

The chain has TRBV24-1 and TRBJ2-1; 7 positions match TRBD2. This CDR3 spans 16 amino acids. Germline V lookup: CDR1 KGHDR, CDR2 SFDVKD. V was pared by 3 bases and J by 9 bases, with 13 bases of the junction left unmatched. Written as DNA, the CDR3 is TGTGCCACCAGTGATGGGGGGGGTACAGAGTGTTGTGAGCAGTTCTTC. It yields the protein CATSDGGGTECCEQFF.

The rearrangement links TRBV6-1 to TRBJ1-2; TRBD1 aligns across 7 bases. V lost 5 bases, J lost 4 bases, and 4 bases stayed unmatched. The CDR3 is 13 residues long. Germline CDR1 MNHNS, CDR2 SASEGT. In DNA form, the CDR3 reads TGTGCCAGCAGTAACAGGGGAGGCTATGGCTACACCTTC. Protein: CASSNRGGYGYTF.

The rearrangement joins TRBV15 to TRBJ1-4, with D possibly matching TRBD1 (5 bases). There are 14 residues in the CDR3. V dropped 6 bases and J dropped 7 bases, with 15 bases sitting between them. The germline CDR1 and CDR2 sequences are LNHNV and YYDKDF (reference sequence). CDR3 coding DNA: TGTGCCACCAGTAGCGGGGGTCGGAGTGAAAAACTGTTTTTT. It translates to CATSSGGRSEKLFF.

V gene TRBV19 combines with J gene TRBJ2-1; D perhaps matches TRBD2 (7 bases). The CDR3 has 15 amino acids. Germline values: CDR1 LNHDA, CDR2 SQIVND (reference sequence). Trimming took 4 bases from V and 2 from J, leaving 12 bases between them. CDR3 sequence (DNA): TGTGCCAGTAGTAGGGGGGGCGGGACCTACAATGAGCAGTTCTTC. Translation: CASSRGGGTYNEQFF.

This sequence joins TRBV11-3 and TRBJ2-1; a weak D match, TRBD2 (5 bases). The CDR3 is made up of 14 amino acids. Trimming shortened V by 2 bases and J by 6 bases, and 11 bases separated the two germline ends. From germline, CDR1 is SGHNT and CDR2 YENEEA. The CDR3 DNA reads TGTGCCAGCAGCTTATTTCAGCGGCCCAATGAGCAGTTCTTC. Translation gives CASSLFQRPNEQFF.

This clone has only a few counts. This chain connects TRBV28 to TRBJ1-2; 7 nucleotides match TRBD1. CDR3 length equals 18 residues. Germline V gene lookup returns CDR1 MDHEN and CDR2 SYDVKM. V dropped 3 bases and J dropped 0; count of bases not matched to a gene: 13. CDR3 in amino acids: CASSLPVGRGRSNYGYTF. The CDR3 DNA reads TGTGCCAGCAGTTTGCCCGTGGGTAGGGGGCGCTCTAACTATGGCTACACCTTC.

In nucleotides, the CDR3 is TGTGCCAGCAGCTTGCAAGGGGCGGGAGAAGAAAAACTGTTTTTT. It encodes CASSLQGAGEEKLFF. The J gene is TRBJ1-4, the V gene TRBV28, with D possibly matching TRBD1 (5 bases). The CDR3 spans 15 residues. The germline V and J ends were trimmed by 6 bases and 8 bases, with 19 bases remaining between them. The germline gives CDR1 MDHEN, CDR2 SYDVKM.

V is TRBV7-3 and J is TRBJ1-1; 7 bases align to TRBD1. CDR1 is SGHTA, CDR2 FQGTGA, per germline. This CDR3 contains 13 residues. The ends lost 5 bases at V and 5 bases at J; junction bases unmatched: 5. CDR3 protein: CASSLGTATEAFF. The CDR3 bases are TGTGCCAGCAGCCTAGGGACAGCTACTGAAGCTTTCTTT.

This clone was recorded at least ten times. V usage is TRBV18 and J usage is TRBJ1-5; 9 nucleotides align to TRBD1. Germline CDR1 reads KGHSH; CDR2 reads LQKENI. Trimming cost V 6 bases and J 5 bases; bases outside gene matches: 5. The CDR3 runs 14 residues. CDR3 protein: CASSGTGYYQPQHF. In DNA, the CDR3 is TGTGCCAGCTCCGGGACAGGGTATTATCAGCCCCAGCATTTT.

The genes are TRBV11-1 and TRBJ2-7; D is possibly TRBD2 (6 bases). Trimming pared 6 bases from V and 0 bases from J, leaving 15 bases between. The CDR3 contains 15 residues. The germline gives CDR1 SGHAT, CDR2 FQDESV (reference sequence). CDR3 in DNA: TGTGCCAGCAGTACGGAGGCGGGGATCTCCTACGAGCAGTACTTC. Translation gives CASSTEAGISYEQYF.

V usage is TRBV19 and J usage is TRBJ1-2, with a possible D match to TRBD1 (5 bases). There are 13 residues in the CDR3. V dropped 5 bases and J dropped 7 bases, with 14 bases sitting between them. The germline gives CDR1 LNHDA, CDR2 SQIVND (reference sequence). The CDR3 DNA follows: TGTGCCAGTAGTTCGACAGTTCTAGGTGGCTACACCTTC. Translating gives CASSSTVLGGYTF.

This clone was observed at least ten times. This chain uses TRBV5-1 with TRBJ2-3; no definite D call. CDR1 is SGHRS, CDR2 YFSETQ, per germline. The CDR3 loop spans 16 amino acids. V was pared by 0 bases and J by 4 bases, with 15 bases between. CDR3 nucleotide sequence: TGCGCCAGCAGCTTGGATCAGCTCCGAGGCGCAGATACGCAGTATTTT. This sequence encodes CASSLDQLRGADTQYF.

V gene TRBV2 combines with J gene TRBJ1-1; TRBD1 aligns across 7 bases. Germline CDR1 reads SNHLY; CDR2 reads FYNNEI. The CDR3 contains 15 residues. The junction had 10 bases not matched to a gene; V was cut back by 6 bases and J by 3 bases. The CDR3 DNA reads as TGTGCCAGCAGATCTTGGGACAGCCCGTACACTGAAGCTTTCTTT. Translation gives CASRSWDSPYTEAFF.

V and J are TRBV5-1 and TRBJ2-4; no clear D gene. Trimming shortened V by 0 bases and J by 6 bases, and 16 bases separated the two germline ends. Per the germline V gene, CDR1 is SGHRS and CDR2 is YFSETQ. The CDR3 is made up of 16 amino acids. The CDR3 coding sequence is TGCGCCAGCAGCTTGGGGGCAGCCCCGTTCCCAAACATTCAGTACTTC. Its protein is CASSLGAAPFPNIQYF.

This clone was observed a handful of times. The chain employs TRBV6-5 and TRBJ1-2; the D gene is possibly TRBD1 (6 bases). CDR3 length equals 15 residues. Deletions cut 5 bases from V and 4 bases from J, with 17 bases between. CDR1 and CDR2 from the germline V gene are MNHEY and SVGAGI. The CDR3 DNA reads as TGTGCCAGCAGTCGTAGTGGGGGCGGGAGCTATGGCTACACCTTC. It is translated as CASSRSGGGSYGYTF.

Here the CDR3 DNA reads TGTGCCAGCAGCTTCAGCAGGGCCCAGTTAGATACGCAGTATTTT. This encodes CASSFSRAQLDTQYF. The V and J genes are TRBV7-2 and TRBJ2-3, with D possibly TRBD1 on 5 matching bases. The germline gives CDR1 SGHTA, CDR2 FQGNSA. This CDR3 spans 15 amino acids. V dropped 3 bases and J dropped 5 bases, with 15 bases sitting between them.

The table lists this clone with a few counts. This rearrangement joins TRBV11-1 to TRBJ1-3; D is possibly TRBD1 (5 bases). With 5 bases removed from V and 1 base from J, the gap between germline ends came to 9 bases. This CDR3 region has 14 residues. CDR1 is SGHAT and CDR2 is FQDESV in the germline V gene (reference sequence). CDR3 in amino acids: CASSRRQSGNTIYF. In nucleotides, the CDR3 is TGTGCCAGCAGCCGTCGACAGTCTGGAAACACCATATATTTT.

The genes are TRBV2 and TRBJ1-5; TRBD1 matches at 8 bases. V lost 5 bases to trimming and J lost 6 bases; unmatched junction nucleotides: 3. Germline CDR1 and CDR2: SNHLY and FYNNEI. The CDR3 sequence is 13 residues long. CDR3 DNA sequence: TGTGCCAGCAGTCCGGACAGGGCTCAGCCCCAGCATTTT. Encoded protein: CASSPDRAQPQHF.

CDR3 DNA: TGTGCCAGCAGTTTACAGGGAAACACTGAAGCTTTCTTT. Translation gives CASSLQGNTEAFF. The chain links TRBV7-6 to TRBJ1-1, with D maybe TRBD1 (6 bases). Germline V gives CDR1 SGHVS, CDR2 FNYEAQ. Trimming removed 6 bases from V and 2 bases from J, with 10 bases in between. The CDR3 consists of 13 residues.